Below, 2 T cell receptor beta chains from the same sample are listed, as sequenced in a study of vaccination effects on CD4 cells after COVID-19. Their target antigens are unknown. CD4+ T cells were isolated after around 10 days of culture. The table came from immunoSEQ multiplex PCR; TCRdb's copy has only in-frame clones and leaves some out. This repertoire shows approximately 58,000 clones, 60% to 85% found once; its top ten account for roughly 3%. The source was CD4+ T cells from PBMCs cultured without peptide, collected before COVID-19 vaccination. Receptors were obtained from a human donor who received a COVID-19 vaccine.

The chain employs TRBV29-1 and TRBJ1-1; the D is unclear. The CDR3 runs to 12 residues. Trimming took 6 bases from V and 4 from J, leaving 12 bases between them. Per the germline V gene, CDR1 is SQVTM and CDR2 is ANQGSEA. The CDR3 sequence is CSVRGSGTEAFF. The CDR3 region has the DNA TGCAGCGTGAGAGGTTCAGGCACTGAAGCTTTCTTT.

The V and J genes are TRBV5-8 and TRBJ1-4; weak D call: TRBD1 (6 bases). Germline CDR1 and CDR2: SGHTS and YDEGEE. V was cut by 3 bases and J by 7 bases, with 13 bases left in between. There are 14 residues in the CDR3. CDR3: CASSSGQAGEKLFF. Here the CDR3 DNA reads TGTGCCAGCAGCTCGGGACAAGCGGGTGAAAAACTGTTTTTT.